This TCR beta chain was identified during a study of T-cell reconstitution after alpha-beta-depleted transplantation in children. CDR1 is SEHNR and CDR2 is FQNEAQ in the germline V gene (reference sequence). The germline V and J ends were trimmed by 1 base and 0 bases, with 9 bases remaining between them. CDR3 size: 15 residues. The library targeted TCRbeta and was prepared with unique molecular identifiers. TCRdb analysed the PCR reads with MiXCR anew, one entry per CDR3 protein. This sample has about 580,000 distinct CDR3 sequences, with 23% found just once. The chain combines TRBV7-9 with TRBJ1-1, with D hard to call. The clonotype comes from a boy younger than two who had a stem cell transplant for acute myeloid leukemia, so the T cells may come from the graft donor. Material: PBMCs, mostly from graft donor cells, obtained 360 days after TCRalphabeta/CD19-depleted stem cell transplant. The CDR3 DNA reads as TGTGCCAGCAGCTTAGTCCTCACCTTGAACACTGAAGCTTTCTTT. Its protein product is CASSLVLTLNTEAFF.